Listed below are T cell receptor beta chains from one sample, sequenced in a study of blood T cells in healthy people across ages. TCRdb reprocessed the 5' RACE reads via MiXCR and lists one record per CDR3 protein. The sample lists 500,000 to 550,000 distinct CDR3 sequences; around 24% were seen once. These data were also filed under a second study, of T cells of mothers and their children.

Sequenced material: blood. Receptors were obtained from a boy aged 5-17 years in good health. Both conserved end residues are part of each CDR3. Each record gives: V gene, J gene, CDR3 protein.

TRBV6-5	TRBJ2-3	CASSWSGGSSTDTQYF
TRBV28	TRBJ1-1	CASSLFTGNTEAFF
TRBV29-1	TRBJ2-7	CSVVSQGYEQYF
TRBV15	TRBJ2-7	CATGPRGSYEQYF
TRBV5-1	TRBJ1-2	CASSLAPELGHYGYTF
TRBV12-3/TRBV12-4	TRBJ1-1	CASSLYQDRGTEAFF
TRBV20-1	TRBJ2-7	CSARDLESSYEQYF
TRBV2	TRBJ2-4	CASRRTSAKNIQYF
TRBV5-1	TRBJ2-3	CASRTSEDTQYF
TRBV20-1	TRBJ1-5	CSAGRGNRNQPQHF